The 30 T cell receptor beta chains listed next were all sequenced from one sample in a study of regulatory T cells in long-lasting Graves disease. As for time point: persistent/refractory GD, antithyroid drugs over 5 years with positive TRAb. PBMC RNA served as the TCR library source. HTBI primers from iRepertoire and Arm-PCR of CDR3 regions yielded the TCR beta libraries. Using its own MiXCR run on the multiplex PCR reads, TCRdb lists one record per CDR3 protein. The data contain around 400,000 distinct CDR3 sequences, roughly 20% of them singletons. The sequencing used peripheral blood mononuclear cells (PBMCs), collected when the disease was refractory, from a patient treated with antithyroid drugs. The source of these receptors is a woman aged 40 to 50 with Graves disease.

There are many counts of this clonotype. The CDR3 nucleotides read TGTGCCAGCAGCCCGGGACTAGACCTTCAAGAGACCCAGTACTTC. It yields the protein CASSPGLDLQETQYF. This rearrangement joins TRBV11-2 to TRBJ2-5; 8 nucleotides agree with TRBD2. V was clipped by 5 bases and J by 2 bases; unmatched bases: 7. The CDR3 totals 15 residues. The germline V gene encodes CDR1 SGHAT and CDR2 FQNNGV.

This clonotype was seen ten or more times. The chain is built from TRBV6-1 and TRBJ1-1; 9 bases match TRBD1. Trimming at V came to 6 bases and at J to 0 bases, leaving 11 bases not matched to a gene. The CDR3 sequence is 17 residues long. Germline V gene lookup returns CDR1 MNHNS and CDR2 SASEGT. DNA for the CDR3: TGTGCCAGCAGCTCAGGGACAGGGATTCACCTGAACACTGAAGCTTTCTTT. Its protein is CASSSGTGIHLNTEAFF.

This rearrangement joins TRBV7-9 to TRBJ2-1; D unclear. The CDR3 consists of 17 residues. With 0 bases removed from V and 2 bases from J, the gap between germline ends came to 14 bases. Per germline, CDR1 SEHNR and CDR2 FQNEAQ (reference sequence). CDR3 DNA sequence: TGTGCCAGCAGCTTAGCCGGCGCGGCGGTCACCTACAATGAGCAGTTCTTC. It encodes CASSLAGAAVTYNEQFF.

The J gene is TRBJ2-2, the V gene TRBV7-9; 7 bases are shared with TRBD2. The CDR3 totals 16 residues. Germline V gives CDR1 SEHNR, CDR2 FQNEAQ (reference sequence). Germline trimming cut 5 bases from V and 1 base from J; bases unmatched to any gene: 7. CDR3 DNA: TGTGCCAGCAGCCCGCGGGGGACGGTGAACACCGGGGAGCTGTTTTTT. Amino acids: CASSPRGTVNTGELFF.

This clonotype was observed many times. The CDR3, as DNA: TGTGCCAGCAGTGTCCGGAGGACAGACCCCTACGAGCAGTACTTC. It yields the protein CASSVRRTDPYEQYF. The chain couples TRBV6-1 to TRBJ2-7, with D perhaps TRBD1 (6 bases). The CDR3 has 15 residues. CDR1 MNHNS and CDR2 SASEGT come from the germline V gene. Trimming left V 4 bases short and J 2 bases short, with 15 bases between.

About this clonotype: This is likely a read error, given that the CDR3 carries no conserved phenylalanine or tryptophan at its end. The rearrangement links TRBV28 to TRBJ2-1; 9 nucleotides align to TRBD1. The CDR3 totals 15 residues. Unmatched junction bases numbered 4, after V lost 3 bases and J lost 4 bases. The germline V gene has CDR1 MDHEN and CDR2 SYDVKM. The DNA for the CDR3 is TGTGCCAGCAGTTTCCTCGGACAGGGGTACAATGAGCAGTTCCTC. The encoded protein is CASSFLGQGYNEQFL.

The V and J genes are TRBV28 and TRBJ2-5; 8 nucleotides align to TRBD1. Germline CDR1 MDHEN, CDR2 SYDVKM. V shed 6 bases, J shed 3 bases, and the junction held 3 bases outside the gene matches. The CDR3 covers 13 residues. This CDR3 reads CASRGQGEETQYF. CDR3 nucleotide sequence: TGTGCCAGCAGAGGACAGGGAGAAGAGACCCAGTACTTC. The full variable domain, rest sourced from reference TRBV28 and TRBJ2-5, is DVKVTQSSRYLVKRTGEKVFLECVQDMDHENMFWYRQDPGLGLRLIYFSYDVKMKEKGDIPEGYSVSREKKERFSLILESASTNQTSMYLCASRGQGEETQYFGPGTRLLVL.

The chain has TRBV27 and TRBJ2-3, with D unresolved. Germline V gives CDR1 MNHEY, CDR2 SMNVEV (reference sequence). The CDR3 loop spans 15 amino acids. V gave up 3 bases and J gave up 0 bases, with 10 bases separating them. CDR3: CASSFRGDSTDTQYF. CDR3 DNA sequence: TGTGCCAGCAGTTTCAGAGGAGATAGCACAGATACGCAGTATTTT.

This clonotype was seen at least ten times. V and J are TRBV20-1 and TRBJ2-7; 10 positions match TRBD2. Trimming removed 5 bases from V and 2 bases from J; junction bases left unmatched: 12. Looked up from germline, CDR1 is DFQATT and CDR2 is SNEGSKA (reference sequence). The CDR3 runs to 16 residues. The CDR3 DNA reads as TGCAGTGCTCAAGATCTTCTAGCGGGAGTTGCCTACGAGCAGTACTTC. It codes for CSAQDLLAGVAYEQYF.

This chain links TRBV6-1 with TRBJ2-7; D unresolved. This CDR3 has 13 residues. V lost 6 bases, J lost 4 bases, and 13 bases lay in between. The germline V gene has CDR1 MNHNS and CDR2 SASEGT. The CDR3 DNA sequence: TGTGCCAGCAGGTATTCATCCGCGTACGAGCAGTACTTC. Translating it yields CASRYSSAYEQYF.

The chain uses TRBV6-1 and TRBJ2-2; D is perhaps TRBD2 (5 bases). Germline V lookup: CDR1 MNHNS, CDR2 SASEGT. Trimming removed 6 bases from V and 4 bases from J, with 18 bases in between. CDR3 length equals 16 residues. The CDR3 nucleotides are TGTGCCAGCAGCCCCGACTACAAAGTAATCACCGGGGAGCTGTTTTTT. Translation gives CASSPDYKVITGELFF.

This clonotype was detected only a few times. The chain links TRBV11-3 to TRBJ2-5; the match to TRBD2 covers 9 bases. Germline CDR1 and CDR2: SGHNT and YENEEA. The CDR3 runs 15 residues. Germline trimming cut 5 bases from V and 0 bases from J; bases unmatched to any gene: 4. Here the CDR3 reads CASSPGLAHQETQYF. The CDR3 bases are TGTGCCAGCAGCCCCGGACTAGCGCACCAAGAGACCCAGTACTTC.

The J gene is TRBJ1-2, the V gene TRBV28; D is uncertain. Germline loops: CDR1 MDHEN, CDR2 SYDVKM. V dropped 4 bases and J dropped 5 bases, with 11 bases sitting between them. CDR3 length: 13 amino acids. CDR3 protein: CASSWGGLYGYTF. The CDR3 coding sequence is TGTGCCAGCAGTTGGGGAGGGTTATATGGCTACACCTTC.

This clonotype was detected many times. CDR3 region: CASVSPYEQYF. The CDR3 bases are TGTGCCAGCGTCAGCCCCTACGAGCAGTACTTC. The V and J genes are TRBV2 and TRBJ2-7; D gene ambiguous. Per the germline V gene, CDR1 is SNHLY and CDR2 is FYNNEI. The CDR3 has 11 amino acids. The ends were cut back, 8 bases at V and 2 bases at J, with 7 bases in the middle.

This clonotype was counted at least ten times. DNA for the CDR3: TGTGCCAGCCTAAGGAGGGGAAGGAACACCGGGGAGCTGTTTTTT. This codes for CASLRRGRNTGELFF. This chain joins TRBV2 and TRBJ2-2; perhaps TRBD2 as D (6 bases). There are 15 residues in the CDR3. V lost 8 bases and J lost 1, with 14 bases in between. Germline V gene data show CDR1 as SNHLY and CDR2 as FYNNEI.

In nucleotides, the CDR3 is TGTGCCAGCAGCAAGATTAGCGGGGTGAATGAGCAGTTCTTC. Translating it yields CASSKISGVNEQFF. The V gene is TRBV11-2, the J gene TRBJ2-1, with TRBD2 identical over 8 bases. CDR1 and CDR2 from the germline V gene are SGHAT and FQNNGV. V dropped 5 bases and J dropped 7; count of bases not matched to a gene: 7. The CDR3 totals 14 residues. Drawing the rest from reference TRBV11-2 and TRBJ2-1, the complete variable domain is EAGVAQSPRYKIIEKRQSVAFWCNPISGHATLYWYQQILGQGPKLLIQFQNNGVVDDSQLPKDRFSAERLKGVDSTLKIQPAKLEDSAVYLCASSKISGVNEQFFGPGTRLTVL.

This clonotype came up many times. The V gene is TRBV11-1, the J gene TRBJ2-7; D remains ambiguous. Per the germline V gene, CDR1 is SGHAT and CDR2 is FQDESV (reference sequence). The length of the CDR3 is 15 residues. V lost 2 bases and J lost 3, with 14 bases in between. CDR3 coding DNA: TGTGCCAGCAGCTTATTCGGAGAAAGGCACTACGAGCAGTACTTC. It yields the protein CASSLFGERHYEQYF.

This clonotype turned up a few times. The chain uses TRBV7-2 and TRBJ2-3; the match to TRBD2 covers 9 bases. The CDR3 is 16 amino acids. CDR1 and CDR2 (germline): SGHTA, FQGNSA. The V segment lost 2 bases and the J segment 4 bases; nucleotides outside the gene matches: 7. CDR3 loop: CASSLRASGIADTQYF. CDR3 in DNA: TGTGCCAGCAGCTTAAGGGCTAGCGGGATCGCAGATACGCAGTATTTT. Supplemented by reference TRBV7-2 and TRBJ2-3, the full variable domain reads GAGVSQSPSNKVTEKGKDVELRCDPISGHTALYWYRQSLGQGLEFLIYFQGNSAPDKSGLPSDRFSAERTGGSVSTLTIQRTQQEDSAVYLCASSLRASGIADTQYFGPGTRLTVL.

This clonotype was detected a few times. V gene TRBV27 combines with J gene TRBJ2-7; D may be TRBD1 (5 bases). CDR1 and CDR2 from the germline V gene are MNHEY and SMNVEV (reference sequence). The germline V and J ends were trimmed by 5 bases and 7 bases, with 21 bases remaining between them. The CDR3 covers 15 residues. CDR3 region: CASSARGQRRMEQYF. The CDR3 bases are TGTGCCAGCAGTGCAAGGGGTCAGAGGCGGATGGAGCAGTACTTC.

The V gene is TRBV2, the J gene TRBJ2-5; TRBD1 matches at 10 bases. CDR1 is SNHLY, CDR2 FYNNEI, per germline. J gave up 6 bases and V 8 bases, and 9 bases lay outside the gene matches. CDR3 length equals 14 residues. CDR3 sequence reads: CASSATGGIKTQYF. The CDR3 DNA is TGTGCCAGCTCAGCGACAGGGGGCATAAAGACCCAGTACTTC.

The gene calls are TRBV19 and TRBJ2-2, with D maybe TRBD2 (7 bases). Trimming shortened V by 6 bases and J by 0 bases, and 8 bases separated the two germline ends. Per germline, CDR1 LNHDA and CDR2 SQIVND (reference sequence). This CDR3 region has 14 residues. Here the CDR3 reads CASSGGPNTGELFF. The CDR3 bases are TGTGCCAGTAGCGGGGGGCCGAACACCGGGGAGCTGTTTTTT.

This clonotype was picked up many times. The chain recombines TRBV2 with TRBJ1-1; TRBD1 aligns across 7 bases. The germline V gene encodes CDR1 SNHLY and CDR2 FYNNEI. The trim removed 4 bases at V and 3 bases at J, leaving 8 bases unmatched. This CDR3 is 15 amino acids long. This chain's CDR3 is CASSVKGARDTEAFF. Here the CDR3 DNA reads TGTGCCAGCAGTGTCAAGGGGGCAAGGGACACTGAAGCTTTCTTT.

This clonotype was seen ten or more times. This chain uses TRBV28 with TRBJ1-3; D perhaps matches TRBD1 (5 bases). The V end lost 5 bases, the J end lost 1 base, and 21 bases lay between the germline ends. The germline CDR1 and CDR2 sequences are MDHEN and SYDVKM. The CDR3 consists of 18 residues. CDR3 residues: CASSNSGTPLWSGNTIYF. DNA of the CDR3: TGTGCCAGCAGTAACTCCGGGACCCCACTGTGGTCTGGAAACACCATATATTTT.

This clonotype was detected ten times or more. The CDR3 nucleotides are TGTGCCAGCAGTGAAGGGACAGGGTGGGTCGAGCAGTACTTC. It codes for CASSEGTGWVEQYF. V is TRBV2 and J is TRBJ2-7, with 8 bases that match TRBD1. Germline CDR1 SNHLY, CDR2 FYNNEI. Trimming cost V 1 base and J 6 bases; bases outside gene matches: 5. The CDR3 length is 14 residues.

The rearrangement joins TRBV24-1 to TRBJ1-5, with 9 bases aligning to TRBD1. This CDR3 spans 16 amino acids. CDR1 is KGHDR and CDR2 is SFDVKD in the germline V gene. Losses at the gene ends were 7 bases for V and 4 bases for J; bases not matched to a gene: 10. Here the CDR3 reads CATSASGQGQNQPQHF. CDR3 sequence (DNA): TGTGCCACCAGCGCTTCAGGACAGGGGCAAAATCAGCCCCAGCATTTT.

This clonotype was seen repeatedly, ten times or more. The chain joins TRBV9 to TRBJ2-2; a weak D match, TRBD2 (6 bases). Deletions cut 0 bases from V and 4 bases from J, with 13 bases between. The CDR3 is made up of 16 amino acids. Germline values: CDR1 SGDLS, CDR2 YYNGEE. Here the CDR3 DNA reads TGTGCCAGCAGCGTAGATGAGGGAGGCCGCACCGGGGAGCTGTTTTTT. Its translation is CASSVDEGGRTGELFF.

This clonotype was picked up a small number of times. V and J are TRBV4-2 and TRBJ1-1, with 10 bases identical to TRBD1. Germline CDR1 is LGHNA and CDR2 is YNFKEQ. This CDR3 comprises 17 residues. V dropped 2 bases and J dropped 0; count of bases not matched to a gene: 6. CDR3 amino acids: CASSQRGTGALNTEAFF. CDR3 DNA sequence: TGTGCCAGCAGCCAAAGGGGGACAGGGGCACTGAACACTGAAGCTTTCTTT.

This rearrangement joins TRBV13 to TRBJ2-1; D ambiguous. This CDR3 comprises 11 residues. The V gene's germline CDR1 is PRHDT and CDR2 FYEKMQ (reference sequence). V was clipped by 2 bases and J by 9 bases, with 5 bases between them. The CDR3 is CASSLYSEQFF. DNA for the CDR3: TGTGCCAGCAGCTTATATAGTGAGCAGTTCTTC.

The chain is built from TRBV5-4 and TRBJ2-4, with D perhaps TRBD2 (5 bases). This CDR3 region has 15 residues. V lost 0 bases and J lost 5, with 12 bases in between. Per the germline V gene, CDR1 is SGHNT and CDR2 is YYREEE (reference sequence). The CDR3 nucleotides are TGTGCCAGCAGCTTGGTGGGCGGGTATCAAAACATTCAGTACTTC. Its protein product is CASSLVGGYQNIQYF.

V is TRBV6-1 and J is TRBJ1-5; D possibly corresponds to TRBD1 (6 bases). The CDR3 extends over 17 amino acids. V was shortened by 2 bases and J by 2 bases, with 16 bases between the two germline ends. The germline CDR1 and CDR2 sequences are MNHNS and SASEGT. CDR3: CASSERGGHGGNQPQHF. In nucleotides, the CDR3 is TGTGCCAGCAGTGAAAGGGGGGGCCATGGAGGCAATCAGCCCCAGCATTTT.